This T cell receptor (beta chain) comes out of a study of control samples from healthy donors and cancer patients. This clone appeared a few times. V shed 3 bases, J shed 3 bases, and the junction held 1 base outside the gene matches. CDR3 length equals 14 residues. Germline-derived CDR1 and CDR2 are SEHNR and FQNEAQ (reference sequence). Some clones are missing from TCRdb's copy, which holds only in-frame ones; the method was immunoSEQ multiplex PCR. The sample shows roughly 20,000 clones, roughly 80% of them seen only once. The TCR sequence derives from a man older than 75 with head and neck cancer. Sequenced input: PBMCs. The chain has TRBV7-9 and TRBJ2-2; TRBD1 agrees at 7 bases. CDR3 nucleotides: TGTGCCAGCAGCTTGGGACAGTACACCGGGGAGCTGTTTTTT. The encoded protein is CASSLGQYTGELFF.